Shown below are 4 T cell receptor beta chains from a single sample sequenced in a study of CD8 T cells in ankylosing spondylitis. From the 5' RACE reads, TCRdb called clonotypes with MiXCR, one entry per CDR3 protein. The repertoire holds approximately 220,000 distinct CDR3 sequences, 25% to 30% seen once, with approximately 6.6% in the top ten. What was sequenced was blood, either unsorted or a sorted T cell fraction (not recorded which). Receptors originate from a male donor with ankylosing spondylitis or in good health (not recorded which).

This clonotype was recorded many times. The chain couples TRBV6-1 to TRBJ2-5; 7 bases agree with TRBD2. With V trimmed by 8 bases and J by 2 bases, 8 bases remained unmatched. The CDR3 has 14 amino acids. Germline V gives CDR1 MNHNS, CDR2 SASEGT. In DNA form, the CDR3 reads TGTGCCAGCGGTCTCTATAGCGGGCAAGAGACCCAGTACTTC. Translated: CASGLYSGQETQYF.

The chain carries TRBV27 and TRBJ2-1, with D unresolved. The V and J ends lost 0 bases and 6 bases respectively, with 15 bases between them. This CDR3 has 16 amino acids. Germline CDR1 reads MNHEY; CDR2 reads SMNVEV (reference sequence). In DNA form, the CDR3 reads TGTGCCAGCAGTTTATCCCGTCTGACTCCCTCCAATGAGCAGTTCTTC. Translating it yields CASSLSRLTPSNEQFF.

The genes are TRBV20-1 and TRBJ2-5, with 9 bases that match TRBD2. There are 17 residues in the CDR3. Germline V gene data show CDR1 as DFQATT and CDR2 as SNEGSKA (reference sequence). Trimming cost V 5 bases and J 4 bases; bases outside gene matches: 17. CDR3 sequence: CSASLAGEGLKAETQYF. In nucleotides, the CDR3 is TGCAGTGCTTCCTTAGCGGGAGAGGGGTTGAAGGCAGAGACCCAGTACTTC.

This clonotype was recorded many times. The chain joins TRBV15 to TRBJ2-2, with D possibly being TRBD1 or TRBD2 (5 bases each). In germline, CDR1 is LNHNV, CDR2 YYDKDF (reference sequence). This CDR3 region has 15 residues. V lost 6 bases, J lost 5 bases, and 16 bases lay in between. CDR3 coding DNA: TGTGCCACCAGTCACTGGGGGTCGGGGACCGGGGAGCTGTTTTTT. Residues: CATSHWGSGTGELFF.